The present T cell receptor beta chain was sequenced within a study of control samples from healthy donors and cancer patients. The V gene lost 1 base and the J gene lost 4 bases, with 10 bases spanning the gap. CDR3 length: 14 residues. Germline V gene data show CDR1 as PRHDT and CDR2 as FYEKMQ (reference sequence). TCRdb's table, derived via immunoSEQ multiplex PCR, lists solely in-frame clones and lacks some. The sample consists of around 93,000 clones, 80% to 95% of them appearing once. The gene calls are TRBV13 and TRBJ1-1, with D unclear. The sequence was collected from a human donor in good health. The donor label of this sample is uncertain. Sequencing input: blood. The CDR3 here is CASSLEFGFTEAFF. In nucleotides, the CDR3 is TGTGCCAGCAGCTTAGAATTTGGATTCACTGAAGCTTTCTTT.